This TCR beta chain came from a study of T cells after posttransplantation cyclophosphamide. The method was immunoSEQ multiplex PCR; TCRdb's version includes in-frame clones alone and lacks a portion of them. This sample has about 5,400 clones, with 94% found just once. This clone is a singleton in its sample. As yet, its antigen is unknown. Whole-study results and caveats: TRB overlap between skin or GI tissue T cells and blood was limited. Donor-recipient repertoire similarity was low at 1-2 months, rising over year one. After PTCy, TRB diversity resembled that of CNI/methotrexate controls.

Germline V gene lookup returns CDR1 MDHEN and CDR2 SYDVKM. The CDR3 consists of 11 residues. Trimming removed 9 bases at V and 1 base at J, with 4 bases between. The chain links TRBV28 to TRBJ1-5; D is unclear. The sequence was collected from an older woman in good health, CMV-negative, and a related stem cell transplant donor. Input material: CD4+ T cells sorted from bone marrow. The CDR3 DNA sequence: TGTGCCAGTATGAGCAATCAGCCCCAGCATTTT. Encoded protein: CASMSNQPQHF. Drawing the rest from reference TRBV28 and TRBJ1-5, the complete variable domain is DVKVTQSSRYLVKRTGEKVFLECVQDMDHENMFWYRQDPGLGLRLIYFSYDVKMKEKGDIPEGYSVSREKKERFSLILESASTNQTSMYLCASMSNQPQHFGDGTRLSIL.